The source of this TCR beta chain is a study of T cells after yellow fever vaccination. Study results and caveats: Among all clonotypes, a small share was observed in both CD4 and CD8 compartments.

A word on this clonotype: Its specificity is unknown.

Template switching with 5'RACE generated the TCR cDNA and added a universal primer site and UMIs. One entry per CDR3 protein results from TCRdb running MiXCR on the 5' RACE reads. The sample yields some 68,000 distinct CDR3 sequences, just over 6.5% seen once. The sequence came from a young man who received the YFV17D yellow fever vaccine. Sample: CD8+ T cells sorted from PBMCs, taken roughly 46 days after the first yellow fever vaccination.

This chain's CDR3 is CASTPGLSSYNEQFF. CDR3 in DNA: TGTGCCAGTACCCCGGGACTGTCATCCTACAATGAGCAGTTCTTC. V gene TRBV19 combines with J gene TRBJ2-1; tentative D call: TRBD2 (6 bases). Trimming shortened V by 7 bases and J by 1 base, and 14 bases separated the two germline ends. Germline V CDR1 and CDR2: LNHDA, SQIVND (reference sequence). The CDR3 has 15 amino acids.